This T cell receptor beta chain was identified in a study of regulatory T cells in long-lasting Graves disease. Across the study: New Graves' disease cases had less than 3 months of antithyroid drugs.

The time point is: newly diagnosed GD, antithyroid drugs for less than 3 months. Isolated PBMC RNA provided the starting material for the TCR library. In building TCR beta libraries, iRepertoire HTBI primers were used together with Arm-PCR of CDR3 regions. TCRdb fed the multiplex PCR reads into MiXCR, producing one record per CDR3 protein. The data contain roughly 560,000 distinct CDR3 sequences, 12% of them singletons. On this clonotype itself: Its specificity is unknown. This may come from a read error, since a much larger clone is one base off.

Notes on the study in general: Exclusively peripheral blood, rather than thyroid tissue, was studied.

Separately, the same data were catalogued under a study of T cells in Graves' hyperthyroidism and ophthalmopathy. That work contributes: On the basis of clinical symptoms, serum thyroxine and TRAb, thyroid ultrasound and orbital computed tomography, diagnoses were made.

The TCR comes from a woman in her 30s with Graves disease. The material sequenced was peripheral blood mononuclear cells (PBMCs), taken at new diagnosis, from a patient treated with antithyroid drugs.

DNA of the CDR3: TGTGCCAGCAGTCGCGCCGAGGACAGGCACAATGAGCAGTTCTTC. Its protein is CASSRAEDRHNEQFF. This chain links TRBV28 with TRBJ2-1; 7 nucleotides align to TRBD1. The V gene end was trimmed by 5 bases and the J gene end by 5 bases; junction bases not matched to a gene: 9. Germline V gene lookup returns CDR1 MDHEN and CDR2 SYDVKM. The length of the CDR3 is 15 residues. Full variable domain (missing parts from reference TRBV28 and TRBJ2-1): DVKVTQSSRYLVKRTGEKVFLECVQDMDHENMFWYRQDPGLGLRLIYFSYDVKMKEKGDIPEGYSVSREKKERFSLILESASTNQTSMYLCASSRAEDRHNEQFFGPGTRLTVL.